The clone carrying this TCR beta chain occurred many times. Antigen unknown. The sample belongs to a study of T cells in Graves' hyperthyroidism and ophthalmopathy. The wider study: Pretreatment peripheral blood was obtained at initial diagnosis.

General study findings and limits: For ophthalmopathy, model prediction preceded onset by a median 6.5 months.

Trimming at V came to 4 bases and at J to 3 bases, leaving 2 bases not matched to a gene. The CDR3 covers 13 residues. Germline-derived CDR1 and CDR2 are LGHDT and YNNKEL (reference sequence). Amplification targeted TCR beta CDR3 regions from RNA transcripts. First-round RT-PCR targeting the TCR CDR3 was performed with the HTBI primer set. TCRdb re-called the multiplex PCR reads through MiXCR, storing one row per CDR3 protein. This sample yields approximately 490,000 distinct CDR3 sequences, of which approximately 23% are seen a single time; under 55% belongs to the top ten. Material: blood. The TCR was taken from a woman between 70 and 85 years old with Graves' ophthalmopathy. The genes are TRBV3-1 and TRBJ1-2; TRBD1 matches 7 bases. In DNA form, the CDR3 reads TGTGCCAGCAGCCTTACAGGGGACTATGGCTACACCTTC. It translates to CASSLTGDYGYTF. Combining the CDR3 with reference TRBV3-1 and TRBJ1-2 gives the whole variable domain DTAVSQTPKYLVTQMGNDKSIKCEQNLGHDTMYWYKQDSKKFLKIMFSYNNKELIINETVPNRFSPKSPDKAHLNLHINSLELGDSAVYFCASSLTGDYGYTFGSGTRLTVV.